This T cell receptor beta chain was observed in a study of blood T cells in healthy people across ages (dated by TCRdb to about 2015). About the full investigation: In model experiments, template switching captured roughly one uniquely barcoded TCR beta cDNA molecule for every two T cells. Four age groups were formed from the donors: young (average approximately 15 years), middle-aged (approximately 40), aged (roughly 56) and long-lived (about 75). Using the same blood draw, the study looked at two additional independent replicas of 1 million unique cDNA reads for two donors, one aged 18 to 30 and the other aged 80 or older. The study measured age-related changes in TCR beta repertoire diversity using deep sequencing normalized with unique cDNA molecular identifiers. General conclusions and limits of the study: Compared with the aged group, the long-lived group had more naive CD4+ T cells, fewer expanded clones and increased TCR diversity, suggesting age selection. There was a strong correlation between observed TCR beta diversity and the percentage of naive T cells measured by flow cytometry. Total diversity estimates from one million sequenced T cells were considered lower bounds and underestimates. Because the CMV infection status of the donors was unknown, age-related changes in expanded clonotypes may potentially have been confounded. Because profiling used bulk unsorted PBMCs, naive and antigen-experienced compartments could not be compared conclusively. As age increased, observed TCR beta diversity per million T cells dropped in a roughly linear way, and a significant reduction was already evident by age approximately 40.

The CDR3 measures 16 amino acids from cysteine to phenylalanine. Of all the DNA, just the CDR3 is kept, 48 bases in frame from base 1. Looking up the germline V gene yields CDR1 LGHNA and CDR2 YSLEER. V and J lose 0 bases and 4 bases, and a span of 13 bases separates them. The table lists this clonotype with a few counts. This receptor's antigen is unknown. It has no much larger one-base neighbor in the sample; base qualities were not kept. The receptor library was made with 5' RACE. Sequencing instrument: Illumina HiSeq 2500. A second PCR of about 6 to 12 cycles was run with a J-beta primer mix and a sample-barcoded 5' primer. A unique molecular identifier was introduced onto each TCR beta cDNA molecule by a template-switch 5' adaptor carrying 12 random nucleotides. Each sample yielded at least 3 million CDR3-containing paired-end reads. The Mint cDNA synthesis kit, primed by a TRBC-specific oligonucleotide, was used to synthesize first-strand cDNA from all RNA. All cDNA was treated with uracil-DNA glycosylase and then went through a first 18-cycle PCR with the universal primers M1SS and BC2_uni_R. As for the original processing: Each sample was normalized by randomly selecting 1 million high-quality reads, each carrying a distinct molecular identifier. Reads sharing molecular identifiers were discarded rather than binned into consensus sequences. CDR3 identification, clonotype clustering and error correction used MiTCR with a Q25 quality threshold and the strictest error-elimination algorithm. Lower-bound total TCR beta diversity was estimated with a nonparametric unseen species model using Euler transformation. Through fastp at Q25 and MiXCR, TCRdb rebuilt clones from the public reads, retaining in-frame beta chains. Identical CDR3 proteins give one entry, which carries the most common genes and DNA. The V and J calls here are based on TCRdb, not the publication. Within this sample are 450,000 to 650,000 distinct CDR3 sequences, with approximately 25% of them counted one time only. Roughly 9% of the sample goes to the ten largest clones.

Systemically healthy Caucasian individuals from Russia, approximately 39 in total and aged roughly 6 to 100 years, were included as donors. Approximately 9 milliliters of peripheral blood were collected from each donor into EDTA-treated Vacutainer tubes. Ficoll-Paque density-gradient centrifugation was used to isolate PBMCs, with at least 7 million obtained per sample. Total RNA, at least 6 micrograms per sample, was extracted from PBMCs with Trizol reagent. The percentages of naive CD45RAhigh/CD27high T cells were determined by flow cytometry on a PBMC aliquot from every donor. This sample also appeared in a second study, on T cells of mothers and their children. Per that second paper: Donors were nine systemically healthy Caucasian individuals: three mothers and their six children. cDNA synthesis used all of the extracted RNA, with 1.5 ug of RNA in each 15 ul reaction. In the second PCR, the M1S primer added sample barcodes and 2-4 random nucleotides. More than 9 million TCR beta CDR3 reads were obtained from each mother, and some 3.3 million reads were obtained from each child. TCR recombination output is similarly shaped by thymic selection in related and unrelated pairs, with a minor effect exerted by inherited differences. Normalized repertoire overlap in related mother-child pairs was always slightly higher than in unrelated mother-child pairs, but the difference was never significant. With a sensitivity of approximately 100 clones per million clonotypes, no persistent microchimeric T cell clones were detected. The study used deep NGS to compare TCR beta repertoires of mothers and children, seeking features distinguishing related mother-child pairs from unrelated individuals. On average, the children were about 12 +/- 4 years old, while the mothers were 40 +/- 4 years old. After adapter ligation was performed with NEBNext reagents, the libraries were sequenced on an Illumina HiSeq 2000 with 100+100 nt paired-end reads. Mother and child libraries were prepared a month apart and sequenced in separate runs to prevent cross-contamination. For each donor, between about 450,000 and 2,300,000 distinct TCR beta clonotypes were identified. Naive TCR beta clonotypes were estimated from low-frequency clonotypes matched to each donor's FACS-determined naive share, without sorting.

This sequence originates from a boy aged 10-17 years in good health. The V and J genes are TRBV4-3 and TRBJ1-3, with no reliable assignment of the D segment. The source material was blood. The DNA reads as follows: TGCGCCAGCAGCCAAGATCACCAACTTTCGGGAAACACCATATATTTT. This translates into CASSQDHQLSGNTIYF.